This TCR beta chain was identified during a study of response to subunit inactivated influenza vaccine. Notes on the study in general: Few additional T cells are recruited per seasonal influenza vaccination, authors suggested.

One entry per CDR3 protein, called by TCRdb with MiXCR from the RT-PCR reads. This sample has approximately 480,000 distinct CDR3 sequences, with 10% to 11% found just once. With respect to this clonotype: Its target is unknown.

V gave up 1 base and J gave up 1 base; unmatched junction bases: 8. The germline V gene has CDR1 LGHNA and CDR2 YNFKEQ. This CDR3 region has 17 residues. The sequencing used PBMCs from blood, collected 40 to 50 days after vaccination. This chain links TRBV4-2 with TRBJ2-5; 8 bases agree with TRBD2. The receptor was isolated from a man between 45 and 60 years old who received an inactivated influenza vaccine. Here the CDR3 reads CASSQGHGGGIQETQYF. The CDR3 bases are TGTGCCAGCAGCCAAGGGCACGGGGGGGGGATCCAAGAGACCCAGTACTTC.